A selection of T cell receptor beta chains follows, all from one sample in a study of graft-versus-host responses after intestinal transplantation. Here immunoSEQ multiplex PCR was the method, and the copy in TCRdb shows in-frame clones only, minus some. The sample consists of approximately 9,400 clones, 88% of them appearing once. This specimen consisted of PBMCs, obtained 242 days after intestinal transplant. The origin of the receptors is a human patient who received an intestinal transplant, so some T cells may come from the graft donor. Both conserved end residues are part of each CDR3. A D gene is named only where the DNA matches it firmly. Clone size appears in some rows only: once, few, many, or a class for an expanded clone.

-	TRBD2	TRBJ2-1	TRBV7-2	CASSFIRLAGPGEQFF	TGTGCCAGCAGCTTTATTCGACTAGCGGGACCGGGAGAGCAGTTCTTC
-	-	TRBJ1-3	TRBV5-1	CASSLIDSRSGNTIYF	TGCGCCAGCAGCTTGATTGACAGCCGCTCTGGAAACACCATATATTTT
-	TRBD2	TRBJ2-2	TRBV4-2	CASTSGGDTGELFF	TGTGCCAGCACCTCGGGAGGAGACACCGGGGAGCTGTTTTTT
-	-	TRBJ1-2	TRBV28	CASSLTALYGYTF	TGTGCCAGCAGTTTAACAGCACTCTATGGCTACACCTTC
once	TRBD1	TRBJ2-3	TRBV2	CASSWTGGTDTQYF	TGTGCCAGCAGTTGGACAGGGGGCACAGATACGCAGTATTTT
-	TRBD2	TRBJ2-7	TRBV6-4	CASSDSTSGSEQYF	TGTGCCAGCAGTGACTCGACTAGCGGGAGCGAGCAGTACTTC
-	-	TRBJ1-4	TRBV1	CTSSQDMTGRNSPNEKLFF	TGCACCAGCAGCCAGGATATGACAGGGCGGAATTCTCCTAATGAAAAACTGTTTTTT
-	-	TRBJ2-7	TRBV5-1	CASSLVSSYEQYF	TGCGCCAGCAGCTTGGTTTCCTCCTACGAGCAGTACTTC
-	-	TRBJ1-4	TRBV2	CARGDGPATNEKLFF	TGTGCCAGAGGGGACGGACCTGCGACTAATGAAAAACTGTTTTTT
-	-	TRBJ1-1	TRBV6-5	CASSYSPKGRNTEAFF	TGTGCCAGCAGTTACTCGCCGAAAGGGAGGAACACTGAAGCTTTCTTT
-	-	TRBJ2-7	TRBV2	CASSEVVRVAYEQYF	TGTGCCAGCAGTGAAGTAGTAAGGGTCGCCTACGAGCAGTACTTC
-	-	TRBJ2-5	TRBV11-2	CASSQIRTRETQYF	TGTGCCAGCAGCCAAATTCGGACAAGGGAGACCCAGTACTTC
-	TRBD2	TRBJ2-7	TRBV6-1	CASSEALAGSSYEQYF	TGTGCCAGCAGTGAAGCATTAGCGGGATCTTCCTACGAGCAGTACTTC
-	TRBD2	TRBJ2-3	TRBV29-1	CSPGLGRTDTQYF	TGCAGCCCGGGACTAGGTCGCACAGATACGCAGTATTTT
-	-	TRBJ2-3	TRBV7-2	CASSSIGGEEGTDTQYF	TGTGCCAGCAGCTCCATCGGAGGGGAGGAGGGCACAGATACGCAGTATTTT
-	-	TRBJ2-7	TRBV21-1	CASSRLDTYEQYF	TGTGCCAGCAGCCGACTGGACACCTACGAGCAGTACTTC
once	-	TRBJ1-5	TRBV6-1	CASSPGWGNQPQHF	TGTGCCAGCAGTCCCGGATGGGGCAATCAGCCCCAGCATTTT
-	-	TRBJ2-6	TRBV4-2	CASSQGRSGANVLTF	TGTGCCAGCAGCCAAGGGCGATCTGGGGCCAACGTCCTGACTTTC
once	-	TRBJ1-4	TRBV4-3	CASSPFGARSNEKLFF	TGCGCCAGCAGCCCATTCGGGGCCCGCTCTAATGAAAAACTGTTTTTT
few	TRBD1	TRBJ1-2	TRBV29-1	CSGGTALYGYTF	TGCAGCGGAGGGACAGCCCTCTATGGCTACACCTTC
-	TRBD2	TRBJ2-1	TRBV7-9	CASSAQLAGSYNEQFF	TGTGCCAGCAGCGCCCAACTAGCGGGCTCCTACAATGAGCAGTTCTTC
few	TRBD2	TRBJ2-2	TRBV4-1	CASSQVSSGGGVPGELFF	TGCGCCAGCAGCCAAGTGTCTAGCGGAGGCGGAGTCCCCGGGGAGCTGTTTTTT
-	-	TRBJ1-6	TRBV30	CAWSDPPNSPLHF	TGTGCCTGGAGTGATCCTCCGAATTCACCCCTCCACTTT
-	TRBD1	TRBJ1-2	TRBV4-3	CASSQDPHILGWDREEYGYTF	TGCGCCAGCAGCCAAGATCCTCACATATTGGGTTGGGACAGGGAGGAGTATGGCTACACCTTC
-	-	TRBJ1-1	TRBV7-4	CASSHPPPAEAFF	TGTGCCAGCAGCCATCCGCCTCCGGCTGAAGCTTTCTTT
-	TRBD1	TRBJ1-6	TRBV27	CASSLGQGSPLHF	TGTGCCAGCAGTTTAGGACAGGGCTCACCCCTCCACTTT
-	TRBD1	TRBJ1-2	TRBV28	CASSPTGDPWYGYTF	TGTGCCAGCAGCCCCACAGGGGATCCTTGGTATGGCTACACCTTC
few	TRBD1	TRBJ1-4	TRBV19	CASSIPRDRGFATNEKLFF	TGTGCCAGTAGTATACCCCGGGACAGGGGATTCGCAACTAATGAAAAACTGTTTTTT
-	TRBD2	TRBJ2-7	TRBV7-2	CASSLVTSKQYF	TGTGCCAGCAGCTTAGTGACTAGCAAGCAGTACTTC
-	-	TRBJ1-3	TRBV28	CASTNRGPGTSGNTIYF	TGTGCCAGCACAAACCGGGGACCGGGGACTTCTGGAAACACCATATATTTT
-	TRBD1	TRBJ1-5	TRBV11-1	CASSLKQQGTHQPQHF	TGTGCCAGCAGCTTGAAGCAACAGGGGACGCATCAGCCCCAGCATTTT
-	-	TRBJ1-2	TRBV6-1	CASSSYGYTF	TGTGCCAGCAGCTCCTATGGCTACACCTTC
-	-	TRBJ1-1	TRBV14	CASSSEGHMNTEAFF	TGTGCCAGCAGCTCAGAGGGCCACATGAACACTGAAGCTTTCTTT
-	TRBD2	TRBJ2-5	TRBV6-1	CASSGLAGGQETQYF	TGTGCCAGCAGTGGACTAGCGGGAGGGCAAGAGACCCAGTACTTC
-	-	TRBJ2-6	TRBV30	CAWSRGLGSSGANVLTF	TGTGCCTGGAGTAGGGGTTTAGGGAGCTCTGGGGCCAACGTCCTGACTTTC
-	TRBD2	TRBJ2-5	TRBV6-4	CASSSGTSGAETQYF	TGTGCCAGCAGTTCCGGGACTAGCGGGGCTGAGACCCAGTACTTC
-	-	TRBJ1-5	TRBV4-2	CASSQDRGFQPQHF	TGTGCCAGCAGCCAAGATAGGGGCTTTCAGCCCCAGCATTTT
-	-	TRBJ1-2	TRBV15	CATSREVQWVAGYTF	TGTGCCACCAGCAGAGAGGTCCAATGGGTGGCTGGCTACACCTTC
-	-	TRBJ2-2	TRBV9	CASSVGGTGELFF	TGTGCCAGCAGCGTAGGTGGCACCGGGGAGCTGTTTTTT
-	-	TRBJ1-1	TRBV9	CASAEPNTEAFF	TGTGCCAGCGCTGAACCGAACACTGAAGCTTTCTTT
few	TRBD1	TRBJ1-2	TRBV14	CASSQGQGRGYTF	TGTGCCAGCAGCCAAGGACAGGGTCGTGGCTACACCTTC
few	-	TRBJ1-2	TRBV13	CASSLGGKGIYGYTF	TGTGCCAGCAGCTTAGGTGGGAAGGGGATCTATGGCTACACCTTC
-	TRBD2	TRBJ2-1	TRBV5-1	CASSSPLAGGYNEQFF	TGCGCCAGCAGCTCACCTTTAGCGGGAGGTTACAATGAGCAGTTCTTC
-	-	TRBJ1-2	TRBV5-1	CASSLDTGSYGYTF	TGCGCCAGCAGCTTGGATACAGGCTCCTATGGCTATACCTTC
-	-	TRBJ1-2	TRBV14	CASSQEHPPGVWGGYTF	TGTGCCAGCAGCCAAGAGCATCCCCCAGGGGTCTGGGGTGGCTACACCTTC
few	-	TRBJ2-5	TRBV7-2	CASSSLRGEETQYF	TGTGCCAGCTCTTCTCTTAGGGGGGAAGAGACCCAGTACTTC
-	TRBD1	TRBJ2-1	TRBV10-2	CASSGNRGAYNEQFF	TGCGCCAGCAGTGGGAACAGGGGGGCCTACAATGAGCAGTTCTTC
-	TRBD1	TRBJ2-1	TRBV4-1	CASSPTGSYNEQFF	TGCGCCAGCAGCCCGACAGGGTCGTACAATGAGCAGTTCTTC
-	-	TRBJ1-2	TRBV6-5	CASSYGDYGYTF	TGTGCCAGCAGTTACGGAGATTATGGCTACACCTTC
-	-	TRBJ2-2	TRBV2	CASSRTVNTGELFF	TGTGCCAGCAGCCGGACGGTGAACACCGGGGAGCTGTTTTTT
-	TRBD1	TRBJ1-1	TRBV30	CAWSVDRVGEAFF	TGTGCCTGGAGTGTAGACAGGGTGGGTGAAGCTTTCTTT
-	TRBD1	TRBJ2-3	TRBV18	CASSLMDRGRSDTQYF	TGTGCCAGCTCACTGATGGACAGGGGGCGATCTGATACGCAGTATTTT
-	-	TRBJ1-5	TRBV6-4	CVRLEVFQPQHF	TGTGTTCGCCTCGAAGTATTCCAGCCCCAGCATTTT
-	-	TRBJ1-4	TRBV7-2	CASSPSPRAYRKLFF	TGTGCCAGCAGCCCTAGCCCCCGGGCCTATCGAAAACTGTTTTTT
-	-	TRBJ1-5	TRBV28	CASSLLQGHQPQHF	TGTGCCAGCAGTTTGCTACAGGGCCATCAGCCCCAGCATTTT